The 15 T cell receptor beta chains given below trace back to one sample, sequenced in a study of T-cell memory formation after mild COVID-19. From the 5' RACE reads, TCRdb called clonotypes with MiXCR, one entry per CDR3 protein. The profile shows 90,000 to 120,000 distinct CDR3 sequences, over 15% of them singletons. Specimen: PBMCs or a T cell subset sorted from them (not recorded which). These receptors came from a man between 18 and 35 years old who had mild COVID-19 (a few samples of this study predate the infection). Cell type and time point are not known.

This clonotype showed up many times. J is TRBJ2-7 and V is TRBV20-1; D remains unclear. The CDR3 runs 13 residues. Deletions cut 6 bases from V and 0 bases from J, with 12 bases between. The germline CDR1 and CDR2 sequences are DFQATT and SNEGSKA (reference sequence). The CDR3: CSAPSLGSYEQYF. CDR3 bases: TGCAGTGCCCCGTCCCTTGGCTCCTACGAGCAGTACTTC.

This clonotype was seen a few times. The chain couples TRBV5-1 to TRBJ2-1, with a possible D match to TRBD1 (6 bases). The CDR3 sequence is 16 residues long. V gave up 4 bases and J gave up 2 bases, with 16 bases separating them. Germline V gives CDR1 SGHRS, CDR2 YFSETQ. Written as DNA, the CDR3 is TGCGCCAGCAGCCCAGACAGGACGTCCACCTACAATGAGCAGTTCTTC. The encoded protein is CASSPDRTSTYNEQFF.

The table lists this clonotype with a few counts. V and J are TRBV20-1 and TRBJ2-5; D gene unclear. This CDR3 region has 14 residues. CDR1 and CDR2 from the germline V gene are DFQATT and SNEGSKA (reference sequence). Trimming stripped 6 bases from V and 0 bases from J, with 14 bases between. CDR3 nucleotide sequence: TGCAGTGCCCCTCATCCACTGTACCAAGAGACCCAGTACTTC. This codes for CSAPHPLYQETQYF.

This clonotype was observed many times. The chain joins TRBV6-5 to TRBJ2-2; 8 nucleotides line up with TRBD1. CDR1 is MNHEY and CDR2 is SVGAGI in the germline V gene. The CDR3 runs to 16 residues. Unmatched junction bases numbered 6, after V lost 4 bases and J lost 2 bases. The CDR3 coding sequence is TGTGCCAGCAGTTTCAGGGGGCCCTCAAACACCGGGGAGCTGTTTTTT. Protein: CASSFRGPSNTGELFF.

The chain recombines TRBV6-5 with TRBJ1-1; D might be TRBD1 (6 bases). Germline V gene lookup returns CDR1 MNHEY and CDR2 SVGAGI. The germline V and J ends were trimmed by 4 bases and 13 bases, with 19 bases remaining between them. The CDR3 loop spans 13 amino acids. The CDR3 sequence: CASSSQGWGIDFF. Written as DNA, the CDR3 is TGTGCCAGCAGTTCCCAGGGGTGGGGAATTGATTTCTTT.

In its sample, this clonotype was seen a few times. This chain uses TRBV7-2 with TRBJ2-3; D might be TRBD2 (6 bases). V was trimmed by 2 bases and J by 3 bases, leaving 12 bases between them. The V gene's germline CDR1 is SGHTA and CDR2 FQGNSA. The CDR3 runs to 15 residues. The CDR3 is CASSLWGTQTDTQYF. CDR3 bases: TGTGCCAGCAGCTTATGGGGGACTCAGACAGATACGCAGTATTTT.

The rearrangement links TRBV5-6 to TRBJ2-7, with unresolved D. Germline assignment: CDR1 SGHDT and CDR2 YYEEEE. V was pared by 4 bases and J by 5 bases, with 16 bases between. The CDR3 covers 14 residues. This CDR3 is CASSPGRGTHEQYF. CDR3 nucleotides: TGTGCCAGCAGCCCAGGTCGCGGTACCCACGAGCAGTACTTC.

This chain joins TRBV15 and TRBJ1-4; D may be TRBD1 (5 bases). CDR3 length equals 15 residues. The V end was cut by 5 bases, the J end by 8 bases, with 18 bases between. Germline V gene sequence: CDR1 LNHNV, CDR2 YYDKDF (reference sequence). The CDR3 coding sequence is TGTGCCACCAGCGCCCCAGGGAGGGAAGAAGAAAAACTGTTTTTT. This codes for CATSAPGREEEKLFF.

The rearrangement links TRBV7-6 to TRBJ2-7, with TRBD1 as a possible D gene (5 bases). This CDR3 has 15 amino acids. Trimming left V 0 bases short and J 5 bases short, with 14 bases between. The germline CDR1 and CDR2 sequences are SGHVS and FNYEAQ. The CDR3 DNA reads TGTGCCAGCAGCTTAGCGCTAGGGGTTGGCAACGAGCAGTACTTC. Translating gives CASSLALGVGNEQYF.

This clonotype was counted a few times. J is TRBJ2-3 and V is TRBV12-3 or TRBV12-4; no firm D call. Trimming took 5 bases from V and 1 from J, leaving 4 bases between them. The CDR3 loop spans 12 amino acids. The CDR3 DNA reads TGTGCCAGCAGTCCCCGCACAGATACGCAGTATTTT. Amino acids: CASSPRTDTQYF.

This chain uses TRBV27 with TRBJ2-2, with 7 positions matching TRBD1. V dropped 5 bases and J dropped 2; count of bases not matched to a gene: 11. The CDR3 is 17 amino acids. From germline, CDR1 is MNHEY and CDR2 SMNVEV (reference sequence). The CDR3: CASSTRDSGTNTGELFF. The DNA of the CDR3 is TGTGCCAGCAGTACGAGGGACAGCGGAACTAACACCGGGGAGCTGTTTTTT.

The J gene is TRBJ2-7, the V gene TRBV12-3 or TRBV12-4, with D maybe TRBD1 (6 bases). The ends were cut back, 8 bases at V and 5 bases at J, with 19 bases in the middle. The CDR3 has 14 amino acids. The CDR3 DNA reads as TGTGCCAGCTCCCCGTCCCGCAGGGGCAACGAGCAGTACGTC. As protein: CASSPSRRGNEQYV.

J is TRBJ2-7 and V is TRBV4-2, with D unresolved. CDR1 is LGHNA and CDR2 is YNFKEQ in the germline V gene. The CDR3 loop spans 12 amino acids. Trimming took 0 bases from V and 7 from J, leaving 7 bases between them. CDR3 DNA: TGTGCCAGCAGCCAAGATTGCGCGGAGCAGTACGTC. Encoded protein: CASSQDCAEQYV.

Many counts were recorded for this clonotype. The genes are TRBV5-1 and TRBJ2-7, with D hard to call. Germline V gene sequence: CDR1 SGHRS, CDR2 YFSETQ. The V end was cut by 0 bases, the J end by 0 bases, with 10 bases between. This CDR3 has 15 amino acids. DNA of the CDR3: TGCGCCAGCAGCTTGGCCTGGCTGGACTCCTACGAGCAGTACTTC. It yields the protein CASSLAWLDSYEQYF.

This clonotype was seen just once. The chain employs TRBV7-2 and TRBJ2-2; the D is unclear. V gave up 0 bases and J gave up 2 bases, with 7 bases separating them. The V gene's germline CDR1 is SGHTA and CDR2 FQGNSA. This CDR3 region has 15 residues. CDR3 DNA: TGTGCCAGCAGCTTAGCGCTACCTAACACCGGGGAGCTGTTTTTT. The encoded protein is CASSLALPNTGELFF.